This passage covers 23 T cell receptor beta chains from one sample sequenced in a study of blood T cell repertoires in COVID-19. Assay used: immunoSEQ multiplex PCR; TCRdb lists only in-frame clones, some missing. The sample lists some 300,000 clones, approximately 88% seen once, with roughly 6.9% in the top ten. Sequenced input: peripheral blood. The receptors here all came from a woman younger than 45 who had recovered from COVID-19.

V usage is TRBV2 and J usage is TRBJ1-1; D is uncertain. The CDR3 runs to 13 residues. Germline V gives CDR1 SNHLY, CDR2 FYNNEI. The ends were cut back, 3 bases at V and 5 bases at J, with 10 bases in the middle. DNA of the CDR3: TGTGCCAGCAGTGAGCGTCAGCGGACTGAAGCTTTCTTT. The encoded protein is CASSERQRTEAFF.

This clone was detected once. The chain uses TRBV7-2 and TRBJ1-2, with 7 positions matching TRBD1. Unmatched junction bases numbered 16, after V lost 5 bases and J lost 4 bases. The germline V gene encodes CDR1 SGHTA and CDR2 FQGNSA. This CDR3 region has 17 residues. Written as DNA, the CDR3 is TGTGCCAGCAGCCCAACAAGAGGGGGCGGGCACTTCTATGGCTACACCTTC. This encodes CASSPTRGGGHFYGYTF.

This clone was seen a single time. The chain combines TRBV7-3 with TRBJ1-2; D may be TRBD1 (5 bases). The CDR3 has 13 amino acids. The germline V gene has CDR1 SGHTA and CDR2 FQGTGA. Trimming shortened V by 8 bases and J by 1 base, and 11 bases separated the two germline ends. CDR3 in amino acids: CASGPGNNYGYTF. CDR3 DNA sequence: TGTGCCAGCGGGCCAGGGAATAACTATGGCTACACCTTC. Supplemented by reference TRBV7-3 and TRBJ1-2, the full variable domain reads GAGVSQTPSNKVTEKGKYVELRCDPISGHTALYWYRQSLGQGPEFLIYFQGTGAADDSGLPNDRFFAVRPEGSVSTLKIQRTERGDSAVYLCASGPGNNYGYTFGSGTRLTVV.

This sequence joins TRBV7-9 and TRBJ2-7; D uncertain. Germline values: CDR1 SEHNR, CDR2 FQNEAQ (reference sequence). With 3 bases removed from V and 0 bases from J, the gap between germline ends came to 15 bases. CDR3 length: 16 residues. As DNA, the CDR3 is TGTGCCAGCAGCTTGTCCGTTGCCAGTTCCTCCTACGAGCAGTACTTC. Translation: CASSLSVASSSYEQYF.

The CDR3 loop reads CASSLNGGYQETQYF. The CDR3, as DNA: TGTGCCAGCAGTTTAAACGGGGGTTACCAAGAGACCCAGTACTTC. The chain carries TRBV28 and TRBJ2-5, with D tentatively TRBD2 (6 bases). This CDR3 region has 15 residues. V was clipped by 2 bases and J by 0 bases, with 10 bases between them. In germline, CDR1 is MDHEN, CDR2 SYDVKM.

The rearrangement joins TRBV3-1 (or the pseudogene TRBV3-2) to TRBJ1-1, with D tentatively TRBD1 (6 bases). Germline values: CDR1 LGHDT, CDR2 YNNKEL (reference sequence). CDR3 size: 15 residues. V lost 0 bases to trimming and J lost 8 bases, with 16 bases between them. CDR3 amino acids: CASSQDPGQSPEAFF. The CDR3 nucleotides read TGTGCCAGCAGCCAAGACCCGGGACAAAGTCCCGAAGCTTTCTTT.

This clone was observed a handful of times. The V call is TRBV28, the J call TRBJ2-7, with D perhaps TRBD2 (6 bases). The CDR3 loop spans 14 amino acids. With 8 bases removed from V and 2 bases from J, the gap between germline ends came to 16 bases. Per germline, CDR1 MDHEN and CDR2 SYDVKM. DNA for the CDR3: TGTGCCAGCGTCGACGGGTCGGGGGCCTACGAGCAGTACTTC. As protein: CASVDGSGAYEQYF.

This sequence joins TRBV5-1 and TRBJ2-3; 7 nucleotides line up with TRBD1. The CDR3 is 14 amino acids. Germline V CDR1 and CDR2: SGHRS, YFSETQ. The V gene end was trimmed by 4 bases and the J gene end by 3 bases; junction bases not matched to a gene: 5. The CDR3 loop reads CASSGKQGTDTQYF. The CDR3 DNA reads TGCGCCAGCAGCGGCAAACAGGGGACAGATACGCAGTATTTT.

V and J are TRBV5-1 and TRBJ1-1; TRBD1 is a possible D gene (5 bases). Germline assignment: CDR1 SGHRS and CDR2 YFSETQ. The CDR3 covers 14 residues. V lost 2 bases and J 5 bases, leaving 13 bases between the germline ends. CDR3 coding DNA: TGCGCCAGCAGCTTCTCACAGGCGCAAACTGAAGCTTTCTTT. Residues: CASSFSQAQTEAFF.

The chain links TRBV29-1 to TRBJ2-5; 7 nucleotides line up with TRBD2. CDR3 length equals 13 residues. Per germline, CDR1 SQVTM and CDR2 ANQGSEA. After removal of 7 bases from V and 0 bases from J, the junction contained 5 bases not matched to a gene. The CDR3 is CSGGGRDQETQYF. The DNA of the CDR3 is TGCAGCGGGGGAGGGAGAGACCAAGAGACCCAGTACTTC.

This chain links TRBV27 with TRBJ2-6; 8 nucleotides match TRBD1. CDR1 and CDR2 (germline): MNHEY, SMNVEV (reference sequence). The CDR3 covers 15 residues. Trimming removed 7 bases from V and 0 bases from J; junction bases left unmatched: 2. The CDR3 reads CASTTGGSGANVLTF. CDR3 sequence (DNA): TGTGCCAGCACCACAGGGGGCTCTGGGGCCAACGTCCTGACTTTC.

The J gene is TRBJ2-1, the V gene TRBV18, with 7 bases matching TRBD1. Germline assignment: CDR1 KGHSH and CDR2 LQKENI. The V gene end was trimmed by 5 bases and the J gene end by 8 bases; junction bases not matched to a gene: 6. CDR3 length: 13 residues. The CDR3 DNA reads TGTGCCAGCTCATCGGGACAGTCGGATGAGCAGTTCTTC. The encoded protein is CASSSGQSDEQFF.

This clone showed up just once. CDR3 region: CASSRTSGGVSGANVLTF. The CDR3 DNA follows: TGTGCCAGCAGCCGGACTAGCGGGGGGGTCTCTGGGGCCAACGTCCTGACTTTC. The chain uses TRBV7-2 and TRBJ2-6; 15 bases fit TRBD2. This CDR3 contains 18 residues. The V and J ends lost 5 bases and 0 bases, in that order; junction bases with no gene match: 2. Per germline, CDR1 SGHTA and CDR2 FQGNSA.

CDR3 sequence (DNA): TGTGCCAGCAGCCCTAGCGGGGGGGGTGCGAACATTCAGTACTTC. Encoded protein: CASSPSGGGANIQYF. V and J are TRBV9 and TRBJ2-4, with 12 bases that match TRBD2. Germline V gives CDR1 SGDLS, CDR2 YYNGEE. V lost 4 bases and J lost 7; bases outside the gene matches: 6. The CDR3 loop spans 15 amino acids.

The chain uses TRBV2 and TRBJ2-3, with TRBD2 matching over 9 bases. Per germline, CDR1 SNHLY and CDR2 FYNNEI. The V segment lost 11 bases and the J segment 2 bases; nucleotides outside the gene matches: 5. This CDR3 region has 13 residues. The CDR3 nucleotides read TGTGCCTTTAGCGGGGGAATCACAGATACGCAGTATTTT. This codes for CAFSGGITDTQYF.

This clone came up once. This chain joins TRBV5-1 and TRBJ1-1; TRBD1 might be the D (5 bases). The V gene lost 4 bases and the J gene lost 1 base, with 8 bases spanning the gap. Germline CDR1 SGHRS, CDR2 YFSETQ. The CDR3 runs 13 residues. In nucleotides, the CDR3 is TGCGCCAGCAGCCGACAGCCGAACACTGAAGCTTTCTTT. It codes for CASSRQPNTEAFF.

The rearrangement joins TRBV2 to TRBJ2-1; weak D call: TRBD1 (6 bases). Trimming left V 5 bases short and J 4 bases short, with 12 bases between. Germline values: CDR1 SNHLY, CDR2 FYNNEI. The CDR3 extends over 14 amino acids. The DNA for the CDR3 is TGTGCCAGCAGTTCCGGGACATTTTACAATGAGCAGTTCTTC. Translated, it gives CASSSGTFYNEQFF. Looking up the rest from reference TRBV2 and TRBJ2-1 gives the full variable domain: EPEVTQTPSHQVTQMGQEVILRCVPISNHLYFYWYRQILGQKVEFLVSFYNNEISEKSEIFDDQFSVERPDGSNFTLKIRSTKLEDSAMYFCASSSGTFYNEQFFGPGTRLTVL.

The genes are TRBV7-2 and TRBJ1-6; 8 nucleotides align to TRBD1. The germline CDR1 and CDR2 sequences are SGHTA and FQGNSA. The CDR3 is made up of 16 amino acids. The J segment lost 4 bases and the V segment lost 5 bases, leaving 7 bases of the junction unmatched. CDR3 protein: CASSQQGQAYNSPLHF. CDR3 DNA: TGTGCCAGCAGCCAACAGGGACAGGCGTATAATTCACCCCTCCACTTT.

The rearrangement links TRBV6-5 to TRBJ1-5, with D hard to call. CDR1 and CDR2 from the germline V gene are MNHEY and SVGAGI. Trimming shortened V by 0 bases and J by 7 bases, and 7 bases separated the two germline ends. This CDR3 has 13 amino acids. The CDR3 loop is CASSYSVGQPQHF. As DNA, the CDR3 is TGTGCCAGCAGTTACTCGGTGGGCCAGCCCCAGCATTTT.

The chain couples TRBV27 to TRBJ2-3, with D possibly TRBD2 on 5 matching bases. CDR1 is MNHEY and CDR2 is SMNVEV in the germline V gene (reference sequence). V was pared by 5 bases and J by 1 base, with 10 bases between. The CDR3 has 14 amino acids. CDR3 nucleotides: TGTGCCAGCAGTGGGTGGCGGGGCACAGATACGCAGTATTTT. Translated, it gives CASSGWRGTDTQYF.

The V and J genes are TRBV27 and TRBJ2-6; no clear D. This CDR3 has 14 residues. The V gene's germline CDR1 is MNHEY and CDR2 SMNVEV (reference sequence). V shed 2 bases and J shed 5 bases, with 7 bases lying between them. Written as DNA, the CDR3 is TGTGCCAGCAGTTTACAGGCCTGGGCCAACGTCCTGACTTTC. This sequence encodes CASSLQAWANVLTF.

V is TRBV3-1 (or the pseudogene TRBV3-2) and J is TRBJ1-2, with a weak D call TRBD1 (5 bases). CDR1 is LGHDT and CDR2 is YNNKEL in the germline V gene (reference sequence). The ends were cut back, 1 base at V and 4 bases at J, with 13 bases in the middle. The CDR3 is made up of 15 amino acids. The CDR3 protein is CASSQGRGDGYGYTF. Written as DNA, the CDR3 is TGTGCCAGCAGCCAAGGGAGGGGTGACGGCTATGGCTACACCTTC.

The chain combines TRBV4-1 with TRBJ2-3; 8 nucleotides agree with TRBD1. The CDR3 is 14 amino acids. Losses at the gene ends were 10 bases for V and 3 bases for J; bases not matched to a gene: 9. Germline loops: CDR1 MGHRA, CDR2 YSYEKL. The CDR3 DNA reads TGCGCCACCTCCCGACAGGGGATTACAGATACGCAGTATTTT. Its protein is CATSRQGITDTQYF.